This TCR beta chain derives from a study of blood T cell repertoires in COVID-19. Study overall: Nucleic acid was either cDNA or gDNA, and it came from T cells, B-cell-depleted T cells, or PBMCs.

This table comes from immunoSEQ multiplex PCR, and its TCRdb copy is limited to in-frame clones, with some not included. Among approximately 300,000 clones listed, around nine tenths were seen once. During the 2 weeks before they entered the study, exposed participants had met someone with a PCR-confirmed or clinician-diagnosed COVID-19 case. V shed 5 bases and J shed 1 base, with 17 bases lying between them. The CDR3 has 16 amino acids. Per the germline V gene, CDR1 is SGHTA and CDR2 is FQGNSA. The TCR was taken from a woman aged 25 to 39 who had been exposed to COVID-19. This sequence joins TRBV7-2 and TRBJ2-5, with D unclear. Sequenced: PBMCs or T cells enriched from blood (not recorded which). The CDR3 loop is CASSPRPRRGQETQYF. The CDR3 DNA reads as TGTGCCAGCAGCCCTCGACCCCGCCGAGGCCAAGAGACCCAGTACTTC.